The subject of this entry is one T cell receptor beta chain. The data were taken from a study of blood T cell repertoires in COVID-19. The wider study: The study drew acute and convalescent COVID-19 samples from the United States, Italy and Spain.

With 2 bases clipped from V and 4 bases from J, the junction kept 4 bases outside the gene matches. The CDR3 has 16 amino acids. Germline values: CDR1 MGHRA, CDR2 YSYEKL. Some clones are missing from TCRdb's copy, which holds only in-frame ones; the method was immunoSEQ multiplex PCR. The sample has fewer than 300,000 clones; 87% are singletons. The chain is built from TRBV4-1 and TRBJ2-2; 10 nucleotides align to TRBD2. The TCR comes from a woman aged 50 to 60 with acute or convalescent COVID-19. The sample comprised peripheral blood. DNA for the CDR3: TGCGCCAGCAGCCAACAAGCGGGAGGGGTCACCGGGGAGCTGTTTTTT. This sequence encodes CASSQQAGGVTGELFF.